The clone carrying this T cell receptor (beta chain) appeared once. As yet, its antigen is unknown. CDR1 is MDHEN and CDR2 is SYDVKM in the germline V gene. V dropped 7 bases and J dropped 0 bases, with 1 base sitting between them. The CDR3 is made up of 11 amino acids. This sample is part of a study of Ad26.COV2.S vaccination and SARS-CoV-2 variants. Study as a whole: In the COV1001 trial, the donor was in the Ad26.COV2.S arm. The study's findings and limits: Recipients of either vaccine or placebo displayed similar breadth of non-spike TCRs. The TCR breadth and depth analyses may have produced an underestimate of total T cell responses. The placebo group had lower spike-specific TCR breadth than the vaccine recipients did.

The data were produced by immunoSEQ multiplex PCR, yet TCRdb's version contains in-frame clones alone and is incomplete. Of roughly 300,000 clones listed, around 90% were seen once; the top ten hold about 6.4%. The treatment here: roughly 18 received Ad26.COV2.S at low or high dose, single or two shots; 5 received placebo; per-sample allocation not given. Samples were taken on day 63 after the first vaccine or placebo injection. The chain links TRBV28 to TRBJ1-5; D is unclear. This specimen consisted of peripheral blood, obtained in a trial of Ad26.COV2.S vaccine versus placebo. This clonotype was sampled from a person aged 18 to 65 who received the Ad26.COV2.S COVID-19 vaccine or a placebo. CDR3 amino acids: CASTSNQPQHF. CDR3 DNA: TGTGCCAGCACTAGCAATCAGCCCCAGCATTTT.